These 29 T cell receptor beta chains originate from one sample sequenced in a study of blood T cell repertoires in COVID-19. The table came from immunoSEQ multiplex PCR; TCRdb's copy has only in-frame clones and leaves some out. The sample has some 240,000 clones, approximately 86% seen once; the top ten hold 3% to 4%. Sequencing used PBMCs or T cells enriched from blood (not recorded which). The receptor source for this set is a woman in her 40s with acute COVID-19.

This clone appeared a single time. This chain joins TRBV24-1 and TRBJ2-7, with 11 bases fitting TRBD1. V gave up 3 bases and J gave up 3 bases; unmatched junction bases: 3. Germline V gene lookup returns CDR1 KGHDR and CDR2 SFDVKD. The length of the CDR3 is 15 residues. CDR3 in DNA: TGTGCCACCAGTGATGCGGGGACAGGGGGCTACGAGCAGTACTTC. Translated, it gives CATSDAGTGGYEQYF.

V is TRBV3-1 (or the pseudogene TRBV3-2) and J is TRBJ2-2; perhaps TRBD2 as D (6 bases). Germline-derived CDR1 and CDR2 are LGHDT and YNNKEL (reference sequence). V lost 6 bases and J 6 bases, leaving 8 bases between the germline ends. The CDR3 covers 12 residues. CDR3 loop: CASRSGSGELFF. The CDR3 region has the DNA TGTGCCAGCAGAAGCGGGTCCGGGGAGCTGTTTTTT.

This clone appeared a single time. The J gene is TRBJ2-3, the V gene TRBV6-5; 7 bases fit TRBD2. The germline gives CDR1 MNHEY, CDR2 SVGAGI. After removal of 2 bases from V and 5 bases from J, the junction contained 10 bases not matched to a gene. The CDR3 has 16 amino acids. The CDR3 coding sequence is TGTGCCAGCAGTTACCGCCGGGCGGGAGAGGGAGATACGCAGTATTTT. Translating it yields CASSYRRAGEGDTQYF.

This chain connects TRBV5-4 to TRBJ1-3, with TRBD1 as a possible D gene (6 bases). V was pared by 4 bases and J by 4 bases, with 24 bases between. The CDR3 is made up of 18 amino acids. Germline assignment: CDR1 SGHNT and CDR2 YYREEE (reference sequence). The CDR3 DNA reads TGTGCCAGCAGCCCAACAAAACAGACAGGAGATGGGGGAAACACCATATATTTT. Protein sequence: CASSPTKQTGDGGNTIYF.

V usage is TRBV6-5 and J usage is TRBJ1-2; 12 bases align to TRBD1. The germline gives CDR1 MNHEY, CDR2 SVGAGI. This CDR3 spans 15 amino acids. Trimming took 6 bases from V and 7 from J; bases not matched to a gene: 9. CDR3 sequence (DNA): TGTGCCAGCAGACGTTCCGGGACAGGGGGCTTTGGCTACACCTTC. As protein: CASRRSGTGGFGYTF.

Note on this clone: The junction and the germline gene differ at one end; a read error may be behind it. The CDR3 bases are TGCGCCAGCAGCTTGGCCGGGCGGGAGGGCCCGAGGCGTTTT. It encodes CASSLAGREGPRRF. The V call is TRBV5-1, the J call TRBJ2-2; 9 bases agree with TRBD2. The germline V gene encodes CDR1 SGHRS and CDR2 YFSETQ. The CDR3 spans 14 residues.

CDR3: CAISDPGTVNEKLFF. DNA of the CDR3: TGTGCCATCAGTGACCCCGGGACAGTCAATGAAAAACTGTTTTTT. The chain employs TRBV10-3 and TRBJ1-4; 7 nucleotides agree with TRBD1. Trimming took 3 bases from V and 5 from J; bases not matched to a gene: 6. Germline lookup yields CDR1 ENHRY and CDR2 SYGVKD. CDR3 length: 15 amino acids.

CDR3 protein: CASRAGSNQPQHF. CDR3 DNA: TGTGCCAGCAGAGCAGGGAGCAATCAGCCCCAGCATTTT. The chain links TRBV6-5 to TRBJ1-5, with D maybe TRBD1 (5 bases). This CDR3 is 13 amino acids long. Trimming pared 6 bases from V and 1 base from J, leaving 7 bases between. The germline V gene encodes CDR1 MNHEY and CDR2 SVGAGI.

This clone has more than one count but fewer than ten. The V gene is TRBV9, the J gene TRBJ1-2; D gene uncertain. Germline V CDR1 and CDR2: SGDLS, YYNGEE. The V and J ends lost 0 bases and 0 bases respectively, with 6 bases between them. This CDR3 region has 14 residues. The CDR3 loop reads CASSVDGANYGYTF. In nucleotides, the CDR3 is TGTGCCAGCAGCGTAGACGGAGCTAACTATGGCTACACCTTC.

The chain is built from TRBV27 and TRBJ1-1, with D perhaps matching TRBD1 (5 bases). The CDR3 is 17 residues long. Germline V gene lookup returns CDR1 MNHEY and CDR2 SMNVEV (reference sequence). V dropped 5 bases and J dropped 0 bases, with 19 bases sitting between them. CDR3 in DNA: TGTGCCAGCAGTCCGACAGATTTGGGTTTTCTGAACACTGAAGCTTTCTTT. Translated, it gives CASSPTDLGFLNTEAFF.

The V gene is TRBV5-1, the J gene TRBJ1-2; 8 bases match TRBD1. Germline lookup yields CDR1 SGHRS and CDR2 YFSETQ. Trimming cost V 2 bases and J 5 bases; bases outside gene matches: 2. This CDR3 comprises 13 residues. As DNA, the CDR3 is TGCGCCAGCAGCTTCAGGGGGCTGTATGGCTACACCTTC. As protein: CASSFRGLYGYTF.

V gene TRBV11-2 combines with J gene TRBJ2-7; possibly TRBD2 for D (5 bases). CDR3 size: 14 residues. Germline-derived CDR1 and CDR2 are SGHAT and FQNNGV. V gave up 5 bases and J gave up 6 bases, with 17 bases separating them. The DNA for the CDR3 is TGTGCCAGCAGCAGACAAAGCGGATCGGGCGAGCAGTACTTC. Translated: CASSRQSGSGEQYF.

The chain links TRBV4-2 to TRBJ1-1; 10 bases agree with TRBD1. The CDR3 covers 21 residues. CDR1 and CDR2 from the germline V gene are LGHNA and YNFKEQ. J lost 5 bases, V lost 0 bases, and 21 bases had no gene match. The CDR3 sequence: CASSQDSHALRDRGSRTEAFF. CDR3 nucleotide sequence: TGTGCCAGCAGCCAAGATTCACACGCTCTCCGGGACAGGGGAAGTCGGACTGAAGCTTTCTTT.

The chain recombines TRBV6-5 with TRBJ1-2; possibly TRBD1 for D (6 bases). The CDR3 has 15 residues. Germline V CDR1 and CDR2: MNHEY, SVGAGI. The V end lost 6 bases, the J end lost 2 bases, and 16 bases lay between the germline ends. In DNA, the CDR3 is TGTGCCAGCAGGGCGTACCCAACAGGGAACTATGGCTACACCTTC. It codes for CASRAYPTGNYGYTF.

V is TRBV5-1 and J is TRBJ2-2; tentative D call: TRBD2 (5 bases). Trimming took off 4 bases at V and 5 bases at J, with 9 bases between the two ends. Germline loops: CDR1 SGHRS, CDR2 YFSETQ. The CDR3 runs to 13 residues. This chain's CDR3 is CASSPGLTGELFF. Here the CDR3 DNA reads TGCGCCAGCAGCCCTGGACTGACCGGGGAGCTGTTTTTT.

The chain employs TRBV27 and TRBJ2-1; 8 bases map to TRBD2. Unmatched junction bases numbered 8, after V lost 7 bases and J lost 6 bases. Germline V gene sequence: CDR1 MNHEY, CDR2 SMNVEV (reference sequence). The CDR3 sequence is 14 residues long. The CDR3 sequence: CASTRAGAGNEQFF. The CDR3 nucleotides read TGTGCCAGCACAAGAGCGGGAGCGGGCAATGAGCAGTTCTTC.

The rearrangement links TRBV11-3 to TRBJ1-2, with D tentatively TRBD1 (6 bases). The CDR3 spans 15 residues. V shed 3 bases and J shed 0 bases, with 11 bases lying between them. Germline V lookup: CDR1 SGHNT, CDR2 YENEEA. The CDR3 loop reads CASSFDRTTNYGYTF. In nucleotides, the CDR3 is TGTGCCAGCAGCTTTGACAGGACAACTAACTATGGCTACACCTTC.

The chain recombines TRBV28 with TRBJ1-5; a weak D match, TRBD1 (6 bases). The CDR3 is 13 residues long. V was trimmed by 6 bases and J by 11 bases, leaving 17 bases between them. Germline V lookup: CDR1 MDHEN, CDR2 SYDVKM. The DNA for the CDR3 is TGTGCCAGCAGCTGGGACACCCTGGTGGCCCAGCATTTT. Its protein product is CASSWDTLVAQHF.

This clone was observed a few times. The rearrangement uses TRBV27 and TRBJ1-2; D possibly corresponds to TRBD1 (5 bases). The CDR3 is 15 amino acids. Per the germline V gene, CDR1 is MNHEY and CDR2 is SMNVEV (reference sequence). V lost 3 bases to trimming and J lost 0 bases, with 11 bases between them. The CDR3 nucleotides are TGTGCCAGCAGTTTCAGTCAGACAGCTAACTATGGCTACACCTTC. It specifies CASSFSQTANYGYTF.

V is TRBV6-1 and J is TRBJ2-2, with D maybe TRBD1 (5 bases). The germline V and J ends were trimmed by 4 bases and 0 bases, with 12 bases remaining between them. Germline V CDR1 and CDR2: MNHNS, SASEGT. The CDR3 is 16 residues long. The CDR3 sequence: CASSGTGYTNTGELFF. The CDR3 nucleotides are TGTGCCAGCAGTGGAACAGGTTATACGAACACCGGGGAGCTGTTTTTT.

This chain connects TRBV11-3 to TRBJ2-7; D is unclear. Germline CDR1 and CDR2: SGHNT and YENEEA. The CDR3 is 18 residues long. The germline V and J ends were trimmed by 0 bases and 0 bases, with 18 bases remaining between them. CDR3 DNA: TGTGCCAGCAGCTTAGATCTCCCAGGCCGCCCATCCTCCTACGAGCAGTACTTC. Residues: CASSLDLPGRPSSYEQYF. Full variable domain (outside the CDR3, taken from reference TRBV11-3 and TRBJ2-7): EAGVVQSPRYKIIEKKQPVAFWCNPISGHNTLYWYLQNLGQGPELLIRYENEEAVDDSQLPKDRFSAERLKGVDSTLKIQPAELGDSAVYLCASSLDLPGRPSSYEQYFGPGTRLTVT.

This rearrangement joins TRBV13 to TRBJ2-2; TRBD2 is a possible D gene (6 bases). Germline values: CDR1 PRHDT, CDR2 FYEKMQ (reference sequence). V lost 5 bases to trimming and J lost 5 bases, with 18 bases between them. This CDR3 is built from 16 residues. CDR3 nucleotides: TGTGCCAGCAGCGTCCGCGCGGGAATTCGAACCGGGGAGCTGTTTTTT. Translation gives CASSVRAGIRTGELFF.

The count of this clone is one. The chain couples TRBV6-5 to TRBJ1-4, with no clear D. Germline V gene sequence: CDR1 MNHEY, CDR2 SVGAGI. The CDR3 runs to 15 residues. The V end lost 6 bases, the J end lost 0 bases, and 11 bases lay between the germline ends. CDR3 nucleotide sequence: TGTGCCAGCAGAGCCCAGGTTTCAACTAATGAAAAACTGTTTTTT. This encodes CASRAQVSTNEKLFF.

The chain joins TRBV30 to TRBJ1-1; perhaps TRBD1 as D (6 bases). The V and J ends lost 3 bases and 5 bases respectively, with 19 bases between them. The CDR3 runs 15 residues. Germline CDR1 reads GTSNPN; CDR2 reads SVGIG (reference sequence). The CDR3 spells CAWSGSTGFQTEAFF. The CDR3 DNA reads TGTGCCTGGAGCGGTAGTACAGGGTTTCAAACTGAAGCTTTCTTT.

The rearrangement joins TRBV19 to TRBJ1-2; 8 positions agree with TRBD1. Germline V lookup: CDR1 LNHDA, CDR2 SQIVND (reference sequence). There are 13 residues in the CDR3. V dropped 9 bases and J dropped 2; count of bases not matched to a gene: 5. The CDR3 bases are TGTGCCAGCTCCAGGGGGCTCAACTATGGCTACACCTTC. The encoded protein is CASSRGLNYGYTF.

The chain couples TRBV19 to TRBJ2-2; D may be TRBD2 (5 bases). The CDR3 length is 17 residues. The V gene's germline CDR1 is LNHDA and CDR2 SQIVND (reference sequence). V was trimmed by 4 bases and J by 0 bases, leaving 15 bases between them. Written as DNA, the CDR3 is TGTGCCAGTAGTAGCGGAGCGGCCGCTGCGAACACCGGGGAGCTGTTTTTT. This sequence encodes CASSSGAAAANTGELFF.

This chain connects TRBV19 to TRBJ1-1; D remains ambiguous. This CDR3 has 14 residues. Germline assignment: CDR1 LNHDA and CDR2 SQIVND (reference sequence). V was pared by 0 bases and J by 5 bases, with 10 bases between. The DNA of the CDR3 is TGTGCCAGTAGTATAGATCGTCCGGGAACTGAAGCTTTCTTT. This sequence encodes CASSIDRPGTEAFF. Full variable domain (missing parts from reference TRBV19 and TRBJ1-1): DGGITQSPKYLFRKEGQNVTLSCEQNLNHDAMYWYRQDPGQGLRLIYYSQIVNDFQKGDIAEGYSVSREKKESFPLTVTSAQKNPTAFYLCASSIDRPGTEAFFGQGTRLTVV.

V is TRBV7-9 and J is TRBJ1-3; no definite D call. The CDR3 has 16 amino acids. V dropped 1 base and J dropped 9 bases, with 19 bases sitting between them. The germline V gene encodes CDR1 SEHNR and CDR2 FQNEAQ (reference sequence). This chain's CDR3 is CASSLGTDSRRGTIYF. The CDR3 region has the DNA TGTGCCAGCAGCTTAGGGACGGACTCACGCAGAGGCACCATATATTTT. Filled out from reference TRBV7-9 and TRBJ1-3, the complete variable domain reads DTGVSQNPRHKITKRGQNVTFRCDPISEHNRLYWYRQTLGQGPEFLTYFQNEAQLEKSRLLSDRFSAERPKGSFSTLEIQRTEQGDSAMYLCASSLGTDSRRGTIYFGEGSWLTVV.

This rearrangement joins TRBV7-9 to TRBJ2-1, with D perhaps matching TRBD2 (5 bases). The V gene's germline CDR1 is SEHNR and CDR2 FQNEAQ (reference sequence). The CDR3 is made up of 18 amino acids. The V and J ends lost 5 bases and 0 bases respectively, with 20 bases between them. This CDR3 is CASSPHTPGSGSYNEQFF. The CDR3 DNA is TGTGCCAGCAGCCCCCACACCCCCGGCAGCGGCTCCTACAATGAGCAGTTCTTC. Looking up the rest from reference TRBV7-9 and TRBJ2-1 gives the full variable domain: DTGVSQNPRHKITKRGQNVTFRCDPISEHNRLYWYRQTLGQGPEFLTYFQNEAQLEKSRLLSDRFSAERPKGSFSTLEIQRTEQGDSAMYLCASSPHTPGSGSYNEQFFGPGTRLTVL.